This TCR beta chain was recovered during a study of control samples from healthy donors and cancer patients. Trimming stripped 0 bases from V and 5 bases from J, with 7 bases between. The CDR3 is 13 residues long. Germline CDR1 SGHNT, CDR2 YENEEA. TCRdb's table, derived via immunoSEQ multiplex PCR, lists solely in-frame clones and lacks some. The table lists about 130,000 clones, 75% to 95% of them singletons. This chain joins TRBV11-3 and TRBJ1-1; D remains ambiguous. The specimen sequenced was blood. The TCR originated in a young man in good health. In nucleotides, the CDR3 is TGTGCCAGCAGCTTAGATCTGTTGACTGAAGCTTTCTTT. It specifies CASSLDLLTEAFF.